This T cell receptor beta chain was retrieved from a study of blood T cell repertoires in COVID-19 (dated by TCRdb to 2019 to 2021). For the wider study: Samples from collaborators originated in the United States, Italy and Spain and spanned both the acute and convalescent phases of COVID-19. The prospective study material was composed of cDNA or gDNA derived from T cells, B-cell-depleted T cells, or PBMCs. Deeply sampled blood TCRbeta repertoires from subjects exposed to, actively infected with, or recovered from COVID-19 were included in the dataset. The repertoires were made available in a free public database intended to serve as a resource for research on the immune response to SARS-CoV-2. The samples were drawn from two sources: the first 160 participants of the ongoing ImmuneRACE study, and over 1,000 subjects contributed by 6 global collaborators. A de-identified subject ID, COVID-19 status, age in years and sex were almost always included in the sample metadata. Where available, HLA class I and class II types were taken from metadata supplied by the sample provider and were not determined by assay-based typing.

The V end gives up 2 bases and the J end 5 bases, leaving 3 bases in the junction not matched to a gene. The germline V gene sets CDR1 to ENHRY and CDR2 to SYGVKD. The CDR3 runs 14 residues from the cysteine to the phenylalanine. Here the CDR3 DNA is all that survives: 42 bases in frame from base 1. The immunoSEQ Assay, a bias-controlled multiplex PCR, was used to amplify TCRbeta CDR3 regions from genomic DNA. Processing in the source paper ran as follows. The number of nucleated cells in each sample was estimated from the amplification of reference gene primers within the assay. To quantify the absolute abundance of each unique TCRbeta CDR3 rearrangement, sequence reads were collapsed and filtered. For each sample, productive Simpson clonality was calculated as the square root of Simpson's diversity index across productive rearrangements. The immuneACCESS repertoire file appears here via TCRdb, limited to in-frame rearrangements. These files lack a portion of the clones; in checked studies, under half of the deficit traces to unresolved V genes, and the cause of the others is not known. V and J calls and clone size come straight from that table; D and trimming were deduced from the DNA. Here the sample has fewer than 200,000 clones; 80% occur a single time. The top ten clonotypes cover about 6.5% of the sample.

Whole blood was collected in K2EDTA tubes by collaborating institutions according to the institutions' own protocols. For TCRbeta analysis, collaborators shipped samples as frozen whole blood, isolated PBMCs, or DNA extracted from either of those sample types. Results the study describes overall, beyond this receptor: The amount of clinical and demographic metadata varied by source and participant and was provided uncurated.

Comments on this clone: The antigen this receptor binds is unknown. Base-call qualities are not available, and no considerably larger clone is one nucleotide away.

The sequenced sample was peripheral blood. Rearrangement joined TRBV10-3 to TRBJ2-1, with 7 junctional bases fitting TRBD2. The clonotype was recovered from a man between 65 and 85 years old with active or convalescent COVID-19. The CDR3 protein: CAISEGGGNNEQFF. The DNA is TGTGCCATCAGTGAGGGGGGGGGTAACAATGAGCAGTTCTTC.